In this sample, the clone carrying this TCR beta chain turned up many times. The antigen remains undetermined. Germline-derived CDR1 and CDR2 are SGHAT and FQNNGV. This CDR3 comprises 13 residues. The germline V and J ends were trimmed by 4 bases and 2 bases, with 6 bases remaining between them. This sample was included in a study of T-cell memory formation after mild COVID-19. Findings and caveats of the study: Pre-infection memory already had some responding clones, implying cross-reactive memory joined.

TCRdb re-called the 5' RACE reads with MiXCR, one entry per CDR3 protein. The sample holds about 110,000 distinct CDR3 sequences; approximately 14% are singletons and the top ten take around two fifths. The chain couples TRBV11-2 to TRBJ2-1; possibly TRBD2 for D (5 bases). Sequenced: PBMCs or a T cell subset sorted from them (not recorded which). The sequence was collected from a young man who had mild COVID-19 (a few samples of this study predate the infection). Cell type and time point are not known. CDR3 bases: TGTGCCAGCAGCTACGGGACCTACAATGAGCAGTTCTTC. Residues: CASSYGTYNEQFF.